Listed below are T cell receptor beta chains from one sample, sequenced in a study of shared clonotypes between healthy human individuals. Assay: immunoSEQ multiplex PCR; the TCRdb copy retains only in-frame clones and omits some. The data contain a few hundred thousand clones, 70% to 80% of them singletons. Specimen: PBMCs. The source of these receptors is a woman between 40 and 50 years old in good health. Some clones in this sample may be carry-over from other donors' samples. CDR3s include the opening cysteine and the closing phenylalanine or tryptophan. Each record gives: clone size, J gene, V gene, D gene, CDR3 DNA, CDR3 protein. D genes are given only for firm matches. A clone size is listed for some rows: how often the clone was seen (once, few, many), or a class if it is expanded.

abundance: -
j_gene: TRBJ1-1
v_gene: TRBV5-5
d_gene: -
CDR3nt: TGTGCCAGCAGCTTCACAACCGGGGGGATCACTGAAGCTTTCTTT
CDR3aa: CASSFTTGGITEAFF

abundance: -
j_gene: TRBJ2-1
v_gene: TRBV2
d_gene: -
CDR3nt: TGTGCCAGCAGTCCAGGACAGAAGACCTACAATGAGCAGTTCTTC
CDR3aa: CASSPGQKTYNEQFF

abundance: few
j_gene: TRBJ2-7
v_gene: TRBV30
d_gene: TRBD2
CDR3nt: TGTGCCCGAGCTAGCGGAAGCTCCTACGAGCAGTACTTC
CDR3aa: CARASGSSYEQYF

abundance: -
j_gene: TRBJ2-1
v_gene: TRBV28
d_gene: -
CDR3nt: TGTGCCAGCGGTCCAGCGCATAGCTCCTACAATGAGCAGTTCTTC
CDR3aa: CASGPAHSSYNEQFF

abundance: -
j_gene: TRBJ2-7
v_gene: TRBV28
d_gene: TRBD2
CDR3nt: TGTGCCAGCAGTTTCGGACTAGCGGGAGGCTACGAGCAGTACTTC
CDR3aa: CASSFGLAGGYEQYF

abundance: -
j_gene: TRBJ2-7
v_gene: TRBV2
d_gene: TRBD1
CDR3nt: TGTGCCACCCTCCTAGGGACAGCTGCCGAGCAGTACTTC
CDR3aa: CATLLGTAAEQYF

abundance: -
j_gene: TRBJ1-1
v_gene: TRBV7-2
d_gene: -
CDR3nt: TGTGCCAGCAGCTTGGTCCTCACGGACACTGAAGCTTTCTTT
CDR3aa: CASSLVLTDTEAFF

abundance: -
j_gene: TRBJ1-2
v_gene: TRBV6-5
d_gene: TRBD1
CDR3nt: TGTGCCAGCAGTTACTCGGCAGGGGGCTATGGCTACACCTTC
CDR3aa: CASSYSAGGYGYTF

abundance: -
j_gene: TRBJ2-5
v_gene: TRBV28
d_gene: -
CDR3nt: TGTGCCAGCAGCCGGACAGACTTTTACAAAGAGACCCAGTACTTC
CDR3aa: CASSRTDFYKETQYF

abundance: few
j_gene: TRBJ1-3
v_gene: TRBV28
d_gene: TRBD1
CDR3nt: TGTGCCAGCAGTTCCCCGGGACAGGGAGGCTCTGGAAACACCATATATTTT
CDR3aa: CASSSPGQGGSGNTIYF

abundance: -
j_gene: TRBJ1-5
v_gene: TRBV28
d_gene: -
CDR3nt: TGTGCCAGCAGTTTATCCTCTAAGGGGCGGTCTCAGCCCCAGCATTTT
CDR3aa: CASSLSSKGRSQPQHF

abundance: once
j_gene: TRBJ2-7
v_gene: TRBV27
d_gene: -
CDR3nt: TGTGCCAGCAGTTGGATTAGCGCCCTGCCAGGGAACTACGAGCAGTACTTC
CDR3aa: CASSWISALPGNYEQYF

abundance: -
j_gene: TRBJ1-1
v_gene: TRBV5-1
d_gene: -
CDR3nt: TGCGCCAGCAGCTTGGATTTTTTGGCTGCAGAAGCTTTCTTT
CDR3aa: CASSLDFLAAEAFF

abundance: once
j_gene: TRBJ2-7
v_gene: TRBV18
d_gene: -
CDR3nt: TGTGCCAGCTCACCTTCCTGGGCCTTTTCCTACGAGCAGTACTTC
CDR3aa: CASSPSWAFSYEQYF

abundance: -
j_gene: TRBJ2-1
v_gene: TRBV18
d_gene: -
CDR3nt: TGTGCCAGCTCCCCCCGACGGACTCGCGAGGGCTCCTACAATGAGCAGTTCTTC
CDR3aa: CASSPRRTREGSYNEQFF

abundance: -
j_gene: TRBJ2-1
v_gene: TRBV7-9
d_gene: -
CDR3nt: TGTGCCAGCAGCTTAGCGCTCGGGCGGGTAGGTGATGAGCAGTTCTTC
CDR3aa: CASSLALGRVGDEQFF

abundance: -
j_gene: TRBJ1-1
v_gene: TRBV7-2
d_gene: -
CDR3nt: TGTGCCAGCAGCTTAGAGTTGGCGGACACTGAAGCTTTCTTT
CDR3aa: CASSLELADTEAFF

abundance: -
j_gene: TRBJ1-2
v_gene: TRBV28
d_gene: TRBD1
CDR3nt: TGTGCCAGCGACAGGGGGGAAGGCTACACCTTC
CDR3aa: CASDRGEGYTF

abundance: -
j_gene: TRBJ2-7
v_gene: TRBV2
d_gene: -
CDR3nt: TGTGCCAGCAGTGAACGGCAGGGGGGCAACGAGCAGTACTTC
CDR3aa: CASSERQGGNEQYF

abundance: once
j_gene: TRBJ2-1
v_gene: TRBV7-3
d_gene: -
CDR3nt: TGTGCCAGCAGCGCCCCGGGAAGCAGCTCCTACAATGAGCAGTTCTTC
CDR3aa: CASSAPGSSSYNEQFF

abundance: -
j_gene: TRBJ2-7
v_gene: TRBV7-8
d_gene: TRBD1
CDR3nt: TGTGCCAGCAGCTTAGCGGGGGACAGGACCTACGAGCAGTACTTC
CDR3aa: CASSLAGDRTYEQYF

abundance: -
j_gene: TRBJ2-1
v_gene: TRBV5-5
d_gene: TRBD1
CDR3nt: TGTGCCAGCAGCGCGCCGACAGGGTACAATGAGCAGTTCTTC
CDR3aa: CASSAPTGYNEQFF

abundance: -
j_gene: TRBJ2-1
v_gene: TRBV6-5
d_gene: TRBD2
CDR3nt: TGTGCCACCCGTGGGGGTAGCGGGAGGGGGGAGCAGTTCTTC
CDR3aa: CATRGGSGRGEQFF

abundance: -
j_gene: TRBJ2-3
v_gene: TRBV5-1
d_gene: TRBD1
CDR3nt: TGCGCCAGCAGCTCGGGACAGGGGGCGGGCACAGATACGCAGTATTTT
CDR3aa: CASSSGQGAGTDTQYF

abundance: many
j_gene: TRBJ2-7
v_gene: TRBV19
d_gene: TRBD1
CDR3nt: TGTGCCAGTAGTAAAGGGCAGGGGGCAGTCTACGAGCAGTACTTC
CDR3aa: CASSKGQGAVYEQYF

abundance: -
j_gene: TRBJ2-3
v_gene: TRBV5-4
d_gene: TRBD2
CDR3nt: TGTGCCAGCAGCAGGGGGACTAGCGGAGACACAGATACGCAGTATTTT
CDR3aa: CASSRGTSGDTDTQYF

abundance: -
j_gene: TRBJ1-1
v_gene: TRBV4-1
d_gene: TRBD1
CDR3nt: TGCGCCAGCAGCCACTACAAGACAGGGGGCCTATTCTGGGACACTGAAGCTTTCTTT
CDR3aa: CASSHYKTGGLFWDTEAFF